This TCR beta chain emerged from a study of molecular identifiers for immune sequencing clone quantification. This clonotype was recorded many times. Its target is unknown. The study, taken as a whole, reports: Over 99% of CMV-specific effector molecules, but under 1% of naive ones, were in clones above 20 copies.

The naive CD8 libraries originated from between 20,000 and 1,000,000 sorted cells and drew on 10%, 30% or 50% RNA. TCRdb re-derived calls from the PCR reads in MiXCR, one entry per CDR3 protein. The sample has 55,000 to 75,000 distinct CDR3 sequences, less than 20% seen once; the top ten hold roughly 1.6%. The germline gives CDR1 SGHRS, CDR2 YFSETQ. Trimming removed 4 bases from V and 0 bases from J; junction bases left unmatched: 13. The CDR3 consists of 19 residues. The source material was naive CD8+ T cells from blood, with Jurkat cell RNA spiked in. Described subset: FACS-sorted CD8+CD4-CCR7+CD45RA+ naive T cells. The TCR originated in a human donor in good health. Some libraries in this study had Jurkat cell RNA spiked in. The chain has TRBV5-1 and TRBJ2-3; TRBD2 matches 11 bases. CDR3 nucleotide sequence: TGCGCCAGCAGCATCCATTCCGGGACTAGCGGACCGAGCACAGATACGCAGTATTTT. Translating it yields CASSIHSGTSGPSTDTQYF.